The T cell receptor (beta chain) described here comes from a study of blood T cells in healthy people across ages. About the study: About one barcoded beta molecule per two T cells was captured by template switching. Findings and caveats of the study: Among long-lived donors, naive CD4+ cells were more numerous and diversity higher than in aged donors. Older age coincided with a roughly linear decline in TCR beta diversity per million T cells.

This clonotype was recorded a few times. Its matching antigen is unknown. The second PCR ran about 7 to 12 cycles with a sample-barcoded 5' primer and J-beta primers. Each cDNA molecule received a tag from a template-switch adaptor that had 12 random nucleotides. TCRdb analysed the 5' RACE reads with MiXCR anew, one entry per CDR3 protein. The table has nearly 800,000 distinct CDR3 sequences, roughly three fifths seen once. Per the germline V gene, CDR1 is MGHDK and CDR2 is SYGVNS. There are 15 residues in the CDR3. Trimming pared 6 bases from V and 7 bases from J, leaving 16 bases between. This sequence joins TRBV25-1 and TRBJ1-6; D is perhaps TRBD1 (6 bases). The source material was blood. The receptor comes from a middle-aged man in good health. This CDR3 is CASSHYGGQNSPLHF. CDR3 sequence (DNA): TGTGCCAGCAGCCACTATGGGGGGCAAAATTCACCCCTCCACTTT.